This T cell receptor (beta chain) comes out of a study of kidney transplant recipient with SARS-CoV-2 infection. This clonotype appeared a few times. TCRdb processed the reads anew with MiXCR; each CDR3 protein has one entry. The data show about 250,000 distinct CDR3 sequences, 29% seen once. The sequencing here drew on a blood sample, taken at baseline and between days 110 and 120 from a kidney transplant recipient. This TCR derives from a male patient between 25 and 39 years old who had COVID-19 and was a kidney transplant recipient. Some T cells may possibly be graft donor cells.

In DNA, the CDR3 is TGTGCCAGCAGCCTGACTAGCGGGACCTCCAATGAGCAGTTCTTC. Translated: CASSLTSGTSNEQFF. This sequence joins TRBV3-1 and TRBJ2-1; 11 bases fit TRBD2. Per germline, CDR1 LGHDT and CDR2 YNNKEL (reference sequence). V lost 4 bases to trimming and J lost 6 bases; unmatched junction nucleotides: 5. This CDR3 contains 15 residues.